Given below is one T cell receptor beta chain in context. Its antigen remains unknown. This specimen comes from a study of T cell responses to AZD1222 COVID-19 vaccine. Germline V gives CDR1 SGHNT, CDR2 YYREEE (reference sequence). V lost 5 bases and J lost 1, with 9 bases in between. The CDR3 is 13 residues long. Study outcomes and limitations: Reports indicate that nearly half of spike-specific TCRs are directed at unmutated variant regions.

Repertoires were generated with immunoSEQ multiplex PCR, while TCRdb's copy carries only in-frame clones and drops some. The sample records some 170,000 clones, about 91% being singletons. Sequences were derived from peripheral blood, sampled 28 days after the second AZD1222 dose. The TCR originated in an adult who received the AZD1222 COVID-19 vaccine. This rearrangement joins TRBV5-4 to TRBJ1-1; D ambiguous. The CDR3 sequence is CASSSTENTEAFF. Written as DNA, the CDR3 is TGTGCCAGCAGTTCTACAGAGAACACTGAAGCTTTCTTT.